These 21 T cell receptor beta chains came from one sample sequenced in a study of blood T cells in healthy people across ages. Primed by a sample-barcoded 5' primer and a J-beta primer mix, a second PCR proceeded for about 6 to 12 cycles. TCRdb reprocessed the 5' RACE reads via MiXCR and lists one record per CDR3 protein. The table includes around 1,000,000 distinct CDR3 sequences, about 25% detected once. This sample was shared with a second study, whose subject was T cells of mothers and their children.

The sample comprised blood. The receptors were gathered from a girl aged 2-10 years in good health.

This clonotype was detected only a few times. The V and J genes are TRBV7-2 and TRBJ2-5; TRBD1 is a possible D gene (6 bases). This CDR3 has 15 amino acids. The ends were cut back, 0 bases at V and 5 bases at J, with 13 bases in the middle. Germline V gene data show CDR1 as SGHTA and CDR2 as FQGNSA. In nucleotides, the CDR3 is TGTGCCAGCAGCTTAGCGGGGGCGGGTGGGGAGACCCAGTACTTC. This gives the protein CASSLAGAGGETQYF.

V gene TRBV12-5 combines with J gene TRBJ2-7; TRBD1 matches 8 bases. Per the germline V gene, CDR1 is LGHNT and CDR2 is FRNRAP. The CDR3 length is 13 residues. The V gene end was trimmed by 1 base and the J gene end by 6 bases; junction bases not matched to a gene: 2. CDR3 sequence: CASGLGTGIEQYF. The CDR3 region has the DNA TGTGCTAGTGGTTTGGGGACAGGGATCGAGCAGTACTTC.

Points on this clonotype: The germline gene is not matched at one end of the junction; a read error may be the cause. This chain connects TRBV3-1 to TRBJ2-5; the match to TRBD2 covers 12 bases. The CDR3 has 15 amino acids. The V gene's germline CDR1 is LGHDT and CDR2 YNNKEL (reference sequence). CDR3 DNA: TGTGCCAGCAGCCGGACTAGCGGGAACCAAGAGGCCCAGTACTTC. It codes for CASSRTSGNQEAQYF.

This chain joins TRBV4-2 and TRBJ1-2, with D perhaps matching TRBD1 (6 bases). Trimming removed 3 bases at V and 1 base at J, with 12 bases between. This CDR3 contains 15 residues. Germline loops: CDR1 LGHNA, CDR2 YNFKEQ. CDR3 loop: CASSQDRPVNYGYTF. CDR3 nucleotides: TGTGCCAGCAGCCAGGACAGACCAGTTAACTATGGCTACACCTTC.

This chain links TRBV6-6 with TRBJ2-1; D ambiguous. The assigned J gene may be wrong: the sequence end matches TRBJ2-7 better. Looked up from germline, CDR1 is MNHNY and CDR2 is SVGAGI (reference sequence). CDR3 length: 14 residues. The CDR3 loop reads CASSPHETIAQQYF. The CDR3 nucleotides read TGTGCCAGCAGTCCTCATGAAACCATAGCTCAGCAGTACTTC.

This clonotype was counted only a few times. The junction shows a germline mismatch at one end, possibly a read error. The DNA of the CDR3 is TGTGCCAGCAGCTCCCTTGGTGGATTTACTAATGAAAAGCTGTTTTTT. As protein: CASSSLGGFTNEKLFF. V and J are TRBV6-1 and TRBJ1-4; no clear D. The V gene's germline CDR1 is MNHNS and CDR2 SASEGT. The CDR3 spans 16 residues.

This clonotype was observed a handful of times. V usage is TRBV7-2 and J usage is TRBJ2-3; 8 positions agree with TRBD2. CDR3 length: 16 residues. Losses at the gene ends were 2 bases for V and 4 bases for J; bases not matched to a gene: 8. Germline V gene sequence: CDR1 SGHTA, CDR2 FQGNSA. CDR3 region: CASSLSGGIPPDTQYF. The CDR3 bases are TGTGCCAGCAGCTTAAGCGGGGGTATCCCACCAGATACGCAGTATTTT.

In its sample, this clonotype was seen a few times. This chain joins TRBV20-1 and TRBJ2-3, with D possibly TRBD1 on 5 matching bases. The CDR3 is made up of 12 amino acids. The germline V gene has CDR1 DFQATT and CDR2 SNEGSKA (reference sequence). The ends were cut back, 4 bases at V and 6 bases at J, with 11 bases in the middle. CDR3: CSAIKTEDTQYF. The CDR3 DNA follows: TGCAGTGCTATCAAGACAGAGGATACGCAGTATTTT.

This clonotype was counted between two and nine times. V gene TRBV20-1 combines with J gene TRBJ2-7, with D unclear. The germline V gene encodes CDR1 DFQATT and CDR2 SNEGSKA (reference sequence). The germline V and J ends were trimmed by 3 bases and 3 bases, with 9 bases remaining between them. CDR3 length equals 12 residues. The CDR3 sequence is CSASGPVYEQYF. The CDR3, as DNA: TGCAGTGCTAGTGGCCCAGTCTACGAGCAGTACTTC.

The J gene is TRBJ2-7, the V gene TRBV27, with D perhaps given as TRBD1 or TRBD2 (7 bases each). Germline values: CDR1 MNHEY, CDR2 SMNVEV (reference sequence). Trimming stripped 5 bases from V and 5 bases from J, with 19 bases between. The CDR3 loop spans 15 amino acids. The CDR3 is CASSLTGEGPDEQYF. In DNA, the CDR3 is TGTGCCAGCAGTCTAACAGGGGAGGGGCCTGACGAGCAGTACTTC.

The DNA of the CDR3 is TGTGCCAGCAGCAACGAACAAGCGGGGGTTAGCACAGATACGCAGTATTTT. Protein: CASSNEQAGVSTDTQYF. The rearrangement joins TRBV13 to TRBJ2-3; 8 positions agree with TRBD2. The V gene's germline CDR1 is PRHDT and CDR2 FYEKMQ (reference sequence). Unmatched junction bases numbered 10, after V lost 5 bases and J lost 0 bases. This CDR3 has 17 amino acids.

V and J are TRBV19 and TRBJ2-7; the match to TRBD1 covers 8 bases. The germline V gene has CDR1 LNHDA and CDR2 SQIVND (reference sequence). With 5 bases clipped from V and 3 bases from J, the junction kept 15 bases outside the gene matches. The CDR3 extends over 17 amino acids. The CDR3 nucleotides are TGTGCCAGTAGTGGGTTGACAGGGGCGCCACCGATCTACGAGCAGTACTTC. It encodes CASSGLTGAPPIYEQYF.

Only a few counts were recorded for this clonotype. The chain employs TRBV19 and TRBJ2-2; D tentatively fits TRBD1 or TRBD2 (6 bases each). The CDR3 totals 16 residues. V was shortened by 10 bases and J by 2 bases, with 20 bases between the two germline ends. CDR1 is LNHDA and CDR2 is SQIVND in the germline V gene (reference sequence). The DNA of the CDR3 is TGTGCCACCATAACGCCGGGGGCCGGAAACACCGGGGAGCTGTTTTTT. Translation: CATITPGAGNTGELFF.

This clonotype has a handful of counts. This chain links TRBV7-8 with TRBJ2-1; D is tentatively TRBD1 or TRBD2 (5 bases each). The V and J ends lost 0 bases and 13 bases respectively, with 7 bases between them. Germline values: CDR1 SGHVS, CDR2 FQNEAQ. The length of the CDR3 is 11 residues. CDR3 loop: CASSLAGDQFF. The CDR3 DNA reads TGTGCCAGCAGCTTAGCGGGGGATCAGTTCTTC. Looking up the rest from reference TRBV7-8 and TRBJ2-1 gives the full variable domain: GAGVSQSPRYKVAKRGQDVALRCDPISGHVSLFWYQQALGQGPEFLTYFQNEAQLDKSGLPSDRFFAERPEGSVSTLKIQRTQQEDSAVYLCASSLAGDQFFGPGTRLTVL.

This clonotype was observed a handful of times. The chain couples TRBV2 to TRBJ2-4; TRBD1 is a possible D gene (6 bases). Trimming took off 4 bases at V and 15 bases at J, with 13 bases between the two ends. CDR3 length: 11 residues. Germline V gene lookup returns CDR1 SNHLY and CDR2 FYNNEI. The CDR3 loop reads CASSAVQGWYF. As DNA, the CDR3 is TGTGCCAGCAGTGCGGTACAGGGCTGGTACTTC. Supplemented by reference TRBV2 and TRBJ2-4, the full variable domain reads EPEVTQTPSHQVTQMGQEVILRCVPISNHLYFYWYRQILGQKVEFLVSFYNNEISEKSEIFDDQFSVERPDGSNFTLKIRSTKLEDSAMYFCASSAVQGWYFGAGTRLSVL.

This clonotype was counted between two and nine times. The V and J genes are TRBV29-1 and TRBJ2-1, with 8 bases fitting TRBD2. Trimming cost V 0 bases and J 0 bases; bases outside gene matches: 4. Germline V gives CDR1 SQVTM, CDR2 ANQGSEA. The CDR3 is made up of 16 amino acids. Here the CDR3 reads CSVEDLGTSSYNEQFF. The CDR3 bases are TGCAGCGTTGAAGATTTGGGGACTAGCTCCTACAATGAGCAGTTCTTC.

This clonotype has a handful of counts. The V call is TRBV20-1, the J call TRBJ2-1, with D perhaps TRBD2 (5 bases). V was shortened by 6 bases and J by 10 bases, with 16 bases between the two germline ends. The CDR3 runs 12 residues. Germline V gives CDR1 DFQATT, CDR2 SNEGSKA (reference sequence). The CDR3 DNA sequence: TGCAGTGCCACCATTAAGGAGCGGGAGCAGTTCTTC. This gives the protein CSATIKEREQFF.

The chain recombines TRBV6-1 with TRBJ2-5, with D perhaps being TRBD1 or TRBD2 (6 bases each). Between the trimmed V and J ends, which lost 2 bases and 4 bases, there was a span of 14 bases. Germline assignment: CDR1 MNHNS and CDR2 SASEGT. The CDR3 is made up of 15 amino acids. CDR3 residues: CASSEIWGAGETQYF. In DNA form, the CDR3 reads TGTGCCAGCAGTGAAATATGGGGGGCGGGAGAGACCCAGTACTTC.

Only a few counts were recorded for this clonotype. The genes are TRBV20-1 and TRBJ2-5; 14 nucleotides agree with TRBD2. V lost 6 bases to trimming and J lost 5 bases; unmatched junction nucleotides: 5. Germline CDR1 is DFQATT and CDR2 is SNEGSKA (reference sequence). This CDR3 region has 14 residues. Here the CDR3 reads CSASRTSGGETQYF. CDR3 in DNA: TGCAGTGCCTCCCGGACTAGCGGGGGGGAGACCCAGTACTTC.

The chain has TRBV28 and TRBJ2-2; 10 positions agree with TRBD1. V lost 4 bases, J lost 6 bases, and 8 bases stayed unmatched. The CDR3 is 16 residues long. The germline gives CDR1 MDHEN, CDR2 SYDVKM. The CDR3 region has the DNA TGTGCCAGCAGTTCTGAGGGACAGGGGAAATCCGGGGAGCTGTTTTTT. Its translation is CASSSEGQGKSGELFF. Full variable domain (rest looked up from reference TRBV28 and TRBJ2-2): DVKVTQSSRYLVKRTGEKVFLECVQDMDHENMFWYRQDPGLGLRLIYFSYDVKMKEKGDIPEGYSVSREKKERFSLILESASTNQTSMYLCASSSEGQGKSGELFFGEGSRLTVL.

This chain uses TRBV20-1 with TRBJ1-1, with D maybe TRBD1 (6 bases). Trimming shortened V by 3 bases and J by 8 bases, and 16 bases separated the two germline ends. From germline, CDR1 is DFQATT and CDR2 SNEGSKA (reference sequence). This CDR3 spans 13 amino acids. This chain's CDR3 is CSASRDTTGEAFF. The DNA of the CDR3 is TGCAGTGCTAGTAGGGACACCACAGGGGAAGCTTTCTTT.